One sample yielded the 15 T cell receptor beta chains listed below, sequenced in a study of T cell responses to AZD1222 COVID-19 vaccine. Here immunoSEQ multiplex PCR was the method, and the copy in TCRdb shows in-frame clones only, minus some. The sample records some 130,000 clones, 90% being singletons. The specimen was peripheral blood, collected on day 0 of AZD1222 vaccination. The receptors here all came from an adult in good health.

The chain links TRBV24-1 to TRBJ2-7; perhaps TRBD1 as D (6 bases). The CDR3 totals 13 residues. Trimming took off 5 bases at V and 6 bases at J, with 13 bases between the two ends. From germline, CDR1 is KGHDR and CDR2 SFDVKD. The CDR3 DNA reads TGTGCCACCAGTGGGAGTTCAGGGGCCGAGCAGTACTTC. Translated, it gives CATSGSSGAEQYF.

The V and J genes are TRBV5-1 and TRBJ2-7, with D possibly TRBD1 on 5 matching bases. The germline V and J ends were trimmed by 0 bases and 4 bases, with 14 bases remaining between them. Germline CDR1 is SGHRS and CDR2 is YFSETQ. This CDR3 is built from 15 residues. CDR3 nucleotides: TGCGCCAGCAGCTTGGATACAGGAAAGGGGTACGAGCAGTACTTC. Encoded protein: CASSLDTGKGYEQYF.

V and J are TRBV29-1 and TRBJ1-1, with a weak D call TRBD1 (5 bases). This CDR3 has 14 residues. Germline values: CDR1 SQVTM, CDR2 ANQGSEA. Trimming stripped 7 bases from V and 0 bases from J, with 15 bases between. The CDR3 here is CSGDRGNMNTEAFF. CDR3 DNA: TGCAGCGGCGACAGAGGAAACATGAACACTGAAGCTTTCTTT.

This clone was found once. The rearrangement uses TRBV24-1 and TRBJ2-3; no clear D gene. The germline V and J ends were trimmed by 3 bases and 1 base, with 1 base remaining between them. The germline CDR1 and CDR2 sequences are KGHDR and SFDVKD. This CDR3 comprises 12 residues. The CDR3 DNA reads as TGTGCCACCAGTGATGGCACAGATACGCAGTATTTT. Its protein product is CATSDGTDTQYF.

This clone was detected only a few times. CDR3 in amino acids: CAISESGAQLHGELFF. The CDR3 DNA follows: TGTGCCATCAGTGAGTCGGGGGCACAGCTTCACGGGGAGCTGTTTTTT. This chain joins TRBV10-3 and TRBJ2-2; a weak D match, TRBD1 (6 bases). CDR3 size: 16 residues. The V gene lost 0 bases and the J gene lost 7 bases, with 15 bases spanning the gap. Germline CDR1 reads ENHRY; CDR2 reads SYGVKD.

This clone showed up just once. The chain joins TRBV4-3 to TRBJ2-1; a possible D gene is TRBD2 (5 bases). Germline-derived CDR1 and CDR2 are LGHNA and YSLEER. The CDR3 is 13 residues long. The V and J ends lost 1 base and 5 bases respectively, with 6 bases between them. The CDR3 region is CASSQALDNEQFF. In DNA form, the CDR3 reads TGCGCCAGCAGCCAAGCACTAGACAATGAGCAGTTCTTC.

The CDR3 spells CASSPGGRGFDGELFF. As DNA, the CDR3 is TGTGCCAGCAGCCCTGGTGGTAGGGGTTTTGACGGGGAGCTGTTTTTT. V usage is TRBV7-6 and J usage is TRBJ2-2, with D possibly matching TRBD1 (5 bases). The CDR3 runs 16 residues. CDR1 and CDR2 (germline): SGHVS, FNYEAQ. V was trimmed by 5 bases and J by 7 bases, leaving 20 bases between them.

CDR3 region: CASRSLGQGWNQPQHF. CDR3 DNA: TGTGCCAGTAGGAGCCTTGGGCAGGGTTGGAATCAGCCCCAGCATTTT. This chain links TRBV19 with TRBJ1-5, with a weak D call TRBD1 (5 bases). The CDR3 length is 16 residues. Trimming stripped 6 bases from V and 4 bases from J, with 19 bases between. Per germline, CDR1 LNHDA and CDR2 SQIVND (reference sequence).

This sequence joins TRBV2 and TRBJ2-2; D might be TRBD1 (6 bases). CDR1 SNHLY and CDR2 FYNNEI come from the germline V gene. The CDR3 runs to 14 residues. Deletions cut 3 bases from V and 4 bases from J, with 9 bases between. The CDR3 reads CASSETGSTGELFF. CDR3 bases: TGTGCCAGCAGTGAGACAGGAAGCACCGGGGAGCTGTTTTTT.

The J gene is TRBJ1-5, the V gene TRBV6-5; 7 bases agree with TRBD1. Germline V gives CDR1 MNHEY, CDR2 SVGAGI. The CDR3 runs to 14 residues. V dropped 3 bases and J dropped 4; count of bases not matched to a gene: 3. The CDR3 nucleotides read TGTGCCAGCAGTTATGGGACAGTTAATCAGCCCCAGCATTTT. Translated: CASSYGTVNQPQHF.

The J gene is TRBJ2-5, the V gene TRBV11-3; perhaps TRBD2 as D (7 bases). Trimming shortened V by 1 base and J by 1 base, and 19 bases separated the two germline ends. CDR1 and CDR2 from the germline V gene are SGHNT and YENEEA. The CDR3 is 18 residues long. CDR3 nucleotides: TGTGCCAGCAGCTTAGTGGGGGCGTGGCGGGGGCCCCAAGAGACCCAGTACTTC. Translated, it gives CASSLVGAWRGPQETQYF.

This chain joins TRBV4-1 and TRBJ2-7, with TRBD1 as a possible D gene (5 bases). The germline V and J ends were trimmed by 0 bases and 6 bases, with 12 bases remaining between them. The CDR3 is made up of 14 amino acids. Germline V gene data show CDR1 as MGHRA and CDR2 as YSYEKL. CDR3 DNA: TGCGCCAGCAGCCAAGATAGGGCAGGGTTCGAGCAGTACTTC. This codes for CASSQDRAGFEQYF.

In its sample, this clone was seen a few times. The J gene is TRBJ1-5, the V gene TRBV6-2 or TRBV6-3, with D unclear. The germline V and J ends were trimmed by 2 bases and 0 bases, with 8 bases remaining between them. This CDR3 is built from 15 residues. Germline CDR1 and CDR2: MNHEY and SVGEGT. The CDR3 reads CASSYRGHSNQPQHF. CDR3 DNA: TGTGCCAGCAGTTACCGCGGGCATAGCAATCAGCCCCAGCATTTT.

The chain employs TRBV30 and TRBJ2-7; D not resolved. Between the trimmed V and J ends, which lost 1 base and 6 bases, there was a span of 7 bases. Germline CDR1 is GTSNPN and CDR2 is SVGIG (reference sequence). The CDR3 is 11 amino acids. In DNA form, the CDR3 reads TGTGCCTGGAGTGCCGAGTTCGAGCAGTACTTC. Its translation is CAWSAEFEQYF.

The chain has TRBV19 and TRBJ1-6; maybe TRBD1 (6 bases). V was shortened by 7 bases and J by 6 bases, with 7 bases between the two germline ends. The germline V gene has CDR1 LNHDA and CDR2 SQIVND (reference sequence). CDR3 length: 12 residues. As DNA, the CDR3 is TGTGCCAGTACACAGGGTAATTCACCCCTCCACTTT. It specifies CASTQGNSPLHF.